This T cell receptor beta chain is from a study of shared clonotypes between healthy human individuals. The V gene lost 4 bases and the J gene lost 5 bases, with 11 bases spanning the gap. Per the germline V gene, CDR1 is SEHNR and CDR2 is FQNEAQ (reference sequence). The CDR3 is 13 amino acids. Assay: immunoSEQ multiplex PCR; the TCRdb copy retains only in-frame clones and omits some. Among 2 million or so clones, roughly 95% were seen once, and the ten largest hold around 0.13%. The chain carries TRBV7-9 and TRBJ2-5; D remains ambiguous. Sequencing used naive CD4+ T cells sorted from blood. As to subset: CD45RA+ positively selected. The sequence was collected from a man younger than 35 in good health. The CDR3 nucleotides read TGTGCCAGCAGCTCCTCCTTGGGGGAGACCCAGTACTTC. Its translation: CASSSSLGETQYF.